This T cell receptor (beta chain) was obtained from a study of regulatory T cells in long-lasting Graves disease. To make TCR beta libraries, researchers used iRepertoire HTBI primers and Arm-PCR of CDR3 regions. One entry per CDR3 protein results from TCRdb running MiXCR on the multiplex PCR reads. The sample contains roughly 500,000 distinct CDR3 sequences, about 20% of which appear only once. This clonotype showed up just a few times. With 8 bases clipped from V and 6 bases from J, the junction kept 11 bases outside the gene matches. Germline V gene data show CDR1 as MDHEN and CDR2 as SYDVKM. The CDR3 runs 14 residues. Time point indicated: persistent/refractory GD, antithyroid drugs over 5 years with positive TRAb. Generation of the TCR library employed RNA extracted from PBMCs.

This TCR was recovered from a female donor with Graves disease. The specimen was peripheral blood mononuclear cells (PBMCs), collected when the disease was refractory, from a patient treated with antithyroid drugs. V usage is TRBV28 and J usage is TRBJ2-3; 7 positions agree with TRBD1. CDR3: CASGSDRAQDTQYF. The DNA of the CDR3 is TGTGCCAGCGGATCCGACAGGGCGCAGGATACGCAGTATTTT.